Listed below are T cell receptor beta chains from one sample, sequenced in a study of blood T cell repertoires in COVID-19. Sequencing was performed with immunoSEQ multiplex PCR; in TCRdb, only in-frame clones are kept and a portion is missing. The sample lists 300,000 to 350,000 clones, around 90% occurring once. Sequenced material: peripheral blood. The receptors were sampled from a man aged 18 to 30 with active or convalescent COVID-19. The CDR3 runs from the conserved cysteine through the conserved F or W. A D gene is named only where the DNA matches it firmly. Clone size, where shown, is once, few, many, or a class for clones that have expanded.

D gene,V gene,clone size,J gene,CDR3 DNA,CDR3 protein
.,TRBV5-1,.,TRBJ1-1,TGCGCCAGCAGCTTGGGACACGGGAACACTGAAGCTTTCTTT,CASSLGHGNTEAFF
.,TRBV9,.,TRBJ2-5,TGTGCCAGCAGCACCTCACAGGGTCGGGAGACCCAGTACTTC,CASSTSQGRETQYF
TRBD1,TRBV19,once,TRBJ2-1,TGTGCCAGTAGGCCCGGGACAGGGGGGTACAATGAGCAGTTCTTC,CASRPGTGGYNEQFF
.,TRBV18,.,TRBJ1-3,TGTGCCAGCTCCTTACAAGACTCTGGAAACACCATATATTTT,CASSLQDSGNTIYF
TRBD1,TRBV7-9,once,TRBJ2-1,TGTGCCAGCAGCTTAGCTGCAGGGGGCGGTTGGGGGATTTCCAATGAGCAGTTCTTC,CASSLAAGGGWGISNEQFF
.,TRBV5-6,.,TRBJ2-7,TGTGCCAGCAGCGGCGGTTACAGGCACTACGAGCAGTACTTC,CASSGGYRHYEQYF
TRBD2,TRBV11-1,.,TRBJ2-3,TGTGCCAGCAGCTTAGATAGCGGGGATACGCAGTATTTT,CASSLDSGDTQYF
.,TRBV21-1,.,TRBJ2-7,TGTGCCAGCAGCAGTCGGTCACGAAGCTCCTACGAGCAGTACTTC,CASSSRSRSSYEQYF
TRBD2,TRBV7-9,.,TRBJ2-2,TGTGCCAGCAGCAGCCGGGGGGCCGGGGAGCTGTTTTTT,CASSSRGAGELFF
TRBD1,TRBV28,.,TRBJ1-2,TGTGCCAGCAGTTCACAGGGGCCCACCTTC,CASSSQGPTF
.,TRBV4-2,.,TRBJ1-2,TGTGCCAGCAGCCAAGAGCCCAGTCACGCTTACTATGGCTACACCTTC,CASSQEPSHAYYGYTF
.,TRBV2,.,TRBJ1-2,TGTGCCAGCATAGTGGGAGGCTATGGCTACACCTTC,CASIVGGYGYTF
.,TRBV27,once,TRBJ2-2,TGTGCCAGCAGTTATCACGGGACCGGGGAGCTGTTTTTT,CASSYHGTGELFF